This T cell receptor beta chain was recorded in a study of CD8 T cells in Susac syndrome. Whole-study results and caveats: The study's TCR sequencing and HLA analysis drew on a certain number of individuals. That number was acknowledged as relatively small.

RNA, at about 0.5 to 1 ug, was reverse transcribed with random hexamers. Coverage of TCR beta CDR3 amplification by immunoSEQ multiplex PCR extended to 54 Vbeta and 13 Jbeta. TCRdb used MiXCR to reprocess the immunoSEQ multiplex PCR reads, holding one entry per CDR3 protein. The table shows approximately 190,000 distinct CDR3 sequences, with around 93% occurring only once. V was cut by 2 bases and J by 1 base, with 9 bases left in between. The CDR3 has 15 residues. Germline V gene lookup returns CDR1 MNHEY and CDR2 SVGAGI. With regard to this clonotype: The antigen is undetermined.

This rearrangement joins TRBV6-5 to TRBJ2-1; no reliable D call. Material for sequencing was CD4+ T cells from PBMCs. The TCR comes from a human donor in good health. The CDR3 region is CASSYRADSYNEQFF. The CDR3 DNA is TGTGCCAGCAGTTACAGGGCTGATTCCTACAATGAGCAGTTCTTC.